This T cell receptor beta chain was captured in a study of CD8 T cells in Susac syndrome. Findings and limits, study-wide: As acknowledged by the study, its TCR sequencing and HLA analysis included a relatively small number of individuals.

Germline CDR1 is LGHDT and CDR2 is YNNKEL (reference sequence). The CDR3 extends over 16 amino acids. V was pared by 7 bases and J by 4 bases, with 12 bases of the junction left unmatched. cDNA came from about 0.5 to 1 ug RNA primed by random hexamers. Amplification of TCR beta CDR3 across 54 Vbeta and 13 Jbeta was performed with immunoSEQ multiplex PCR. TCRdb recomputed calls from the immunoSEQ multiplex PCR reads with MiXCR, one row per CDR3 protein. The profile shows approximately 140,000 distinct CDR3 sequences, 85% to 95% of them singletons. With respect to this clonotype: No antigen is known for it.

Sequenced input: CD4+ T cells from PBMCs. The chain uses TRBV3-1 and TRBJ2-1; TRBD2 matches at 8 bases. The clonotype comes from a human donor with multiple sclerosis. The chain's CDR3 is CASTSPAGGGYNEQFF. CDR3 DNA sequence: TGTGCCAGCACCTCACCGGCCGGCGGGGGGTACAATGAGCAGTTCTTC.